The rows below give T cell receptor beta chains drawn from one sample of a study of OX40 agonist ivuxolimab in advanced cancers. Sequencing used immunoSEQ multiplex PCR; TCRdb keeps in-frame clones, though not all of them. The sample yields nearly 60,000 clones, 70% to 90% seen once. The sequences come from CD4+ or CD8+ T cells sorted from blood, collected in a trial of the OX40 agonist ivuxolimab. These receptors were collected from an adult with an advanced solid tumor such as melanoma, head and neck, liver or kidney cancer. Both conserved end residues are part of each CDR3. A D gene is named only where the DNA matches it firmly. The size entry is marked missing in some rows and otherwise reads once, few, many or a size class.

cdr3_aa: CASSPKLTGSTEAFF
cdr3_nt: TGTGCCAGCAGCCCCAAATTAACGGGGAGCACTGAAGCTTTCTTT
v_call: TRBV9
j_call: TRBJ1-1
d_call: -
clone_size: few

cdr3_aa: CASSYGTSGGLGEQYF
cdr3_nt: TGCGCCAGCAGCTACGGGACTAGCGGGGGTCTGGGGGAGCAGTACTTC
v_call: TRBV5-1
j_call: TRBJ2-7
d_call: TRBD2
clone_size: -

cdr3_aa: CASSVSSGSSYEQYF
cdr3_nt: TGTGCCAGCAGCGTTTCTAGCGGTAGCTCCTACGAGCAGTACTTC
v_call: TRBV9
j_call: TRBJ2-7
d_call: TRBD2
clone_size: -

cdr3_aa: CASRSRTGKNIQYF
cdr3_nt: TGCGCCAGCCGGTCTCGGACGGGTAAAAACATTCAGTACTTC
v_call: TRBV4-1
j_call: TRBJ2-4
d_call: -
clone_size: -

cdr3_aa: CASKGLNQPQHF
cdr3_nt: TGTGCCAGCAAGGGCCTCAATCAGCCCCAGCATTTT
v_call: TRBV28
j_call: TRBJ1-5
d_call: -
clone_size: -

cdr3_aa: CASSLRLAVSTDTQYF
cdr3_nt: TGTGCCAGCAGTCTCCGACTAGCGGTTAGCACAGATACGCAGTATTTT
v_call: TRBV6-4
j_call: TRBJ2-3
d_call: TRBD2
clone_size: -

cdr3_aa: CASSLSSTSYNSPLHF
cdr3_nt: TGTGCCAGCAGCTTATCATCCACGTCCTATAATTCACCCCTCCACTTT
v_call: TRBV7-6
j_call: TRBJ1-6
d_call: -
clone_size: -

cdr3_aa: CASRDSLNTEAFF
cdr3_nt: TGTGCCAGCAGGGACAGCTTGAACACTGAAGCTTTCTTT
v_call: TRBV9
j_call: TRBJ1-1
d_call: -
clone_size: -

cdr3_aa: CASSLTGGAYEQYF
cdr3_nt: TGCGCCAGCAGCTTGACAGGGGGCGCGTACGAGCAGTACTTC
v_call: TRBV5-1
j_call: TRBJ2-7
d_call: TRBD1
clone_size: few

cdr3_aa: CASRGQGSYTGELFF
cdr3_nt: TGTGCCAGCAGAGGACAGGGGTCGTACACCGGGGAGCTGTTTTTT
v_call: TRBV27
j_call: TRBJ2-2
d_call: TRBD1
clone_size: -

cdr3_aa: CASSQSSGPYNEQFF
cdr3_nt: TGTGCCAGCAGCCAGAGTTCAGGGCCCTACAATGAGCAGTTCTTC
v_call: TRBV7-6
j_call: TRBJ2-1
d_call: -
clone_size: -